This TCR beta chain was observed in a study of blood T cells in healthy people across ages. As for the study in general: Per every two T cells, about one barcoded beta molecule was captured by template switching. Notes on the study in general: Diversity of TCR beta per million T cells declined in a roughly linear way with age. Compared with aged donors, long-lived donors showed fewer expanded clones, suggesting selection.

Primed by a sample-barcoded 5' primer and a J-beta primer mix, a second PCR proceeded for roughly 7 to 11 cycles. Each CDR3 protein is one row after TCRdb ran MiXCR on the 5' RACE reads. The table has 1.5 million to 2 million distinct CDR3 sequences, under 30% seen once; the top ten hold roughly 8%. This clonotype has more than one count but fewer than ten. Its matching antigen is unknown. The germline gives CDR1 SGHTA, CDR2 FQGNSA. The V gene end was trimmed by 5 bases and the J gene end by 4 bases; junction bases not matched to a gene: 8. The CDR3 has 14 amino acids. Source material: blood. V is TRBV7-2 and J is TRBJ2-7; 7 nucleotides agree with TRBD1. The receptor's source is a woman under 40 in good health. Written as DNA, the CDR3 is TGTGCCAGCAGCGTACGACAGGGCCGGTACGAGCAGTACTTC. It specifies CASSVRQGRYEQYF.